This entry lists 2 T cell receptor beta chains sequenced from one sample in a study of shared clonotypes between healthy human individuals. Some clones are missing from TCRdb's copy, which holds only in-frame ones; the method was immunoSEQ multiplex PCR. The sample shows roughly 500,000 clones, almost 80% of them seen only once. The sequenced sample was PBMCs. The receptors were gathered from a woman between 35 and 50 years old in good health. Some clones in this sample may be carry-over from other donors' samples.

V is TRBV19 and J is TRBJ2-1; 11 positions match TRBD1. The CDR3 contains 15 residues. V lost 6 bases and J lost 5; bases outside the gene matches: 6. Germline assignment: CDR1 LNHDA and CDR2 SQIVND (reference sequence). The CDR3 nucleotides are TGTGCCAGTAGCACAGGGACAGGGGGAAACAATGAGCAGTTCTTC. This gives the protein CASSTGTGGNNEQFF. Together with reference TRBV19 and TRBJ2-1, the CDR3 gives the full variable domain: DGGITQSPKYLFRKEGQNVTLSCEQNLNHDAMYWYRQDPGQGLRLIYYSQIVNDFQKGDIAEGYSVSREKKESFPLTVTSAQKNPTAFYLCASSTGTGGNNEQFFGPGTRLTVL.

This rearrangement joins TRBV4-3 to TRBJ1-5; D gene ambiguous. The ends were cut back, 0 bases at V and 6 bases at J, with 6 bases in the middle. The CDR3 runs 13 residues. Germline V gene sequence: CDR1 LGHNA, CDR2 YSLEER. This CDR3 reads CASSQDRFQPQHF. The CDR3, as DNA: TGCGCCAGCAGCCAAGACCGTTTTCAGCCCCAGCATTTT.